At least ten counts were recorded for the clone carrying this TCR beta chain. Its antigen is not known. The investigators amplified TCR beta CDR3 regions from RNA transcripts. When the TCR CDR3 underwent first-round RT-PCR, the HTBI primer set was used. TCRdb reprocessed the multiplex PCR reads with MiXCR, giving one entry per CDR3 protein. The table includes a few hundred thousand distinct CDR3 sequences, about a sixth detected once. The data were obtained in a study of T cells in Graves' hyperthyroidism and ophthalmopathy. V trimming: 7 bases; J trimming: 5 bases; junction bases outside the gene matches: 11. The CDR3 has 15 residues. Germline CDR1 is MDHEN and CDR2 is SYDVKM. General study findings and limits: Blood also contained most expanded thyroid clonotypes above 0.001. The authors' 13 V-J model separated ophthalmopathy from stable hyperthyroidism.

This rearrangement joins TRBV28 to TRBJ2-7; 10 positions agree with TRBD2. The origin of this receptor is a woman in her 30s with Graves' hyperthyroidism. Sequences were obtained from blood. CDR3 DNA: TGTGCCAGCACTGCGGATAGCGGGGGGTCCAACGAGCAGTACTTC. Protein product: CASTADSGGSNEQYF. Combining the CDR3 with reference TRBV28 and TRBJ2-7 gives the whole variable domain DVKVTQSSRYLVKRTGEKVFLECVQDMDHENMFWYRQDPGLGLRLIYFSYDVKMKEKGDIPEGYSVSREKKERFSLILESASTNQTSMYLCASTADSGGSNEQYFGPGTRLTVT.